This entry lists 24 T cell receptor beta chains sequenced from one sample in a study of shared clonotypes between healthy human individuals (dated by TCRdb to the early 2020s). The library relied on the immunoSEQ multiplex PCR assay. TCRdb holds this immuneACCESS table with in-frame rearrangements only. Some clones are missing; in checked studies, unresolved V genes explain under half, and the rest has no known cause. This sample gives a few hundred thousand clones in total; roughly 84% of them show up just once. 15% to 20% of the sample is taken by the ten largest. Sequenced sample: memory CD8+ T cells sorted from blood. Read against the paper, the sample's cell subset or site label means: CD45RO+ cells pooled with CCR7-negative TemRA cells. The receptors were gathered from a man aged 18 to 30 in good health.

This chain joins TRBV9 and TRBJ2-1; D remains unclear. CDR3 length: 12 residues. Germline V lookup: CDR1 SGDLS, CDR2 YYNGEE. V lost 6 bases and J 7 bases, leaving 11 bases between the germline ends. CDR3 nucleotide sequence: TGTGCCAGCACCCCCGCAGAGAATGAGCAGTTCTTC. Translated: CASTPAENEQFF.

This clone was found a few times. The chain recombines TRBV10-3 with TRBJ1-6; no reliable D call. The V gene lost 0 bases and the J gene lost 9 bases, with 12 bases spanning the gap. The CDR3 is 15 amino acids. Looked up from germline, CDR1 is ENHRY and CDR2 is SYGVKD. The CDR3 loop reads CAISESGRMGSPLHF. In nucleotides, the CDR3 is TGTGCCATCAGTGAGTCCGGCAGAATGGGTTCACCCCTCCACTTT.

This chain links TRBV9 with TRBJ2-2, with D uncertain. Trimming stripped 3 bases from V and 9 bases from J, with 12 bases between. From germline, CDR1 is SGDLS and CDR2 YYNGEE. This CDR3 has 13 amino acids. CDR3 nucleotides: TGTGCCAGCAGCGAGGTAGGCGGAAGGGAGCTGTTTTTT. Translation: CASSEVGGRELFF.

CDR3 DNA: TGTGCCAGCAGTCCCTCCGGGTACTCGAGCTCCTACGAGCAGTACTTC. Translation gives CASSPSGYSSSYEQYF. V is TRBV28 and J is TRBJ2-7; D unresolved. Trimming took 5 bases from V and 0 from J, leaving 17 bases between them. Germline V gene data show CDR1 as MDHEN and CDR2 as SYDVKM. This CDR3 region has 16 residues. Complete variable domain (other parts from reference TRBV28 and TRBJ2-7): DVKVTQSSRYLVKRTGEKVFLECVQDMDHENMFWYRQDPGLGLRLIYFSYDVKMKEKGDIPEGYSVSREKKERFSLILESASTNQTSMYLCASSPSGYSSSYEQYFGPGTRLTVT.

This clone was counted ten times or more. The rearrangement joins TRBV19 to TRBJ1-1; maybe TRBD1 (6 bases). The ends were cut back, 6 bases at V and 0 bases at J, with 20 bases in the middle. CDR1 LNHDA and CDR2 SQIVND come from the germline V gene (reference sequence). This CDR3 is built from 17 residues. The CDR3 DNA is TGTGCCAGTAGCCCTCTCCTTAGGACAGACATGAACACTGAAGCTTTCTTT. It yields the protein CASSPLLRTDMNTEAFF.

This chain joins TRBV5-6 and TRBJ2-7, with 7 positions matching TRBD2. V trimming: 4 bases; J trimming: 9 bases; junction bases outside the gene matches: 10. This CDR3 contains 13 residues. The germline V gene encodes CDR1 SGHDT and CDR2 YYEEEE. DNA for the CDR3: TGTGCCAGCAGCCCAGCGGGACCAAAGGGGCAGTACTTC. Amino acids: CASSPAGPKGQYF.

The chain recombines TRBV7-6 with TRBJ2-7; 9 positions agree with TRBD1. Germline V lookup: CDR1 SGHVS, CDR2 FNYEAQ. The CDR3 contains 12 residues. V lost 5 bases to trimming and J lost 5 bases; unmatched junction nucleotides: 1. The CDR3 spells CASSTGGHEQYF. Here the CDR3 DNA reads TGTGCCAGCAGCACAGGGGGCCACGAGCAGTACTTC. The full variable domain, completed using reference TRBV7-6 and TRBJ2-7, is GAGVSQSPRYKVTKRGQDVALRCDPISGHVSLYWYRQALGQGPEFLTYFNYEAQQDKSGLPNDRFSAERPEGSISTLTIQRTEQRDSAMYRCASSTGGHEQYFGPGTRLTVT.

The rearrangement links TRBV6-1 to TRBJ1-3; 8 bases are shared with TRBD1. V lost 2 bases and J lost 5; bases outside the gene matches: 5. Germline CDR1 and CDR2: MNHNS and SASEGT. CDR3 length equals 15 residues. CDR3 region: CASSETGGERNTIYF. CDR3 nucleotide sequence: TGTGCCAGCAGTGAAACAGGGGGAGAGAGAAACACCATATATTTT.

V and J are TRBV30 and TRBJ2-7; TRBD1 is a possible D gene (5 bases). Germline CDR1 is GTSNPN and CDR2 is SVGIG (reference sequence). This CDR3 contains 14 residues. V was shortened by 0 bases and J by 7 bases, with 16 bases between the two germline ends. CDR3 sequence reads: CAWSVPRQLREQYF. The DNA for the CDR3 is TGTGCCTGGAGTGTACCGAGACAGCTGAGGGAGCAGTACTTC.

J is TRBJ2-7 and V is TRBV11-2, with 8 bases aligning to TRBD1. The CDR3 has 16 residues. Germline V CDR1 and CDR2: SGHAT, FQNNGV. The J segment lost 2 bases and the V segment lost 4 bases, leaving 10 bases of the junction unmatched. The CDR3 is CASSYRGQGAAYEQYF. The DNA of the CDR3 is TGTGCCAGCAGCTATAGGGGGCAGGGGGCTGCCTACGAGCAGTACTTC.

The CDR3 region has the DNA TGTGCCAGCACCCGCAGGGGATACCAAGAGACCCAGTACTTC. It is translated as CASTRRGYQETQYF. This chain links TRBV6-6 with TRBJ2-5, with TRBD1 as a possible D gene (6 bases). V was cut by 7 bases and J by 0 bases, with 12 bases left in between. The V gene's germline CDR1 is MNHNY and CDR2 SVGAGI (reference sequence). The CDR3 consists of 14 residues.

The chain has TRBV2 and TRBJ2-3; 7 bases align to TRBD2. The germline V gene encodes CDR1 SNHLY and CDR2 FYNNEI. Trimming took 8 bases from V and 4 from J; bases not matched to a gene: 15. CDR3 length: 16 amino acids. The CDR3 DNA follows: TGTGCCAGCCCCCCGGGGGGTCCCCGATGGCCAGATACGCAGTATTTT. Protein sequence: CASPPGGPRWPDTQYF. Complete variable domain (other parts from reference TRBV2 and TRBJ2-3): EPEVTQTPSHQVTQMGQEVILRCVPISNHLYFYWYRQILGQKVEFLVSFYNNEISEKSEIFDDQFSVERPDGSNFTLKIRSTKLEDSAMYFCASPPGGPRWPDTQYFGPGTRLTVL.

The chain carries TRBV5-1 and TRBJ2-3; D remains unclear. The CDR3 is made up of 14 amino acids. V was pared by 5 bases and J by 2 bases, with 12 bases between. In germline, CDR1 is SGHRS, CDR2 YFSETQ. In nucleotides, the CDR3 is TGCGCCAGCAGTACCCATCCGGCCACAGATACGCAGTATTTT. This encodes CASSTHPATDTQYF.

This rearrangement joins TRBV4-1 to TRBJ2-7; no clear D gene. The CDR3 loop spans 14 amino acids. Trimming pared 0 bases from V and 3 bases from J, leaving 9 bases between. The germline CDR1 and CDR2 sequences are MGHRA and YSYEKL. The CDR3: CASSQERTLYEQYF. The CDR3, as DNA: TGCGCCAGCAGCCAAGAGAGGACCCTCTACGAGCAGTACTTC.

The rearrangement links TRBV9 to TRBJ2-7; D unresolved. V lost 1 base and J lost 0, with 11 bases in between. CDR1 SGDLS and CDR2 YYNGEE come from the germline V gene. This CDR3 is 15 amino acids long. The CDR3 sequence is CASSVTDGFSYEQYF. The CDR3 DNA reads TGTGCCAGCAGCGTAACGGACGGATTCTCCTACGAGCAGTACTTC.

The J gene is TRBJ1-1, the V gene TRBV7-2; 8 bases agree with TRBD1. Trimming took 1 base from V and 5 from J; bases not matched to a gene: 3. Germline loops: CDR1 SGHTA, CDR2 FQGNSA. The CDR3 runs 14 residues. The CDR3 is CASSLDRGVTEAFF. The CDR3 DNA follows: TGTGCCAGCAGCTTAGACAGGGGGGTGACTGAAGCTTTCTTT.

J is TRBJ2-7 and V is TRBV13; TRBD2 matches at 10 bases. This CDR3 is 16 amino acids long. CDR1 PRHDT and CDR2 FYEKMQ come from the germline V gene (reference sequence). Germline trimming cut 1 base from V and 5 bases from J; bases unmatched to any gene: 8. For the CDR3, the DNA is TGTGCCAGCAGCTTAGTACGAGCGGGAGGGCTCAACGAGCAGTACTTC. Protein sequence: CASSLVRAGGLNEQYF.

As for this clone: An end of the junction differs from the germline gene, which may be a read error. J is TRBJ1-2 and V is TRBV5-1; no clear D gene. This CDR3 is built from 12 residues. Germline assignment: CDR1 SGHRS and CDR2 YFSETQ. CDR3 region: CASRLGRHGYTF. As DNA, the CDR3 is TGCGCCAGCAGGTTGGGTAGGCATGGCTACACCTTC.

The chain combines TRBV7-2 with TRBJ2-7; tentatively, D is TRBD2 (6 bases). Germline loops: CDR1 SGHTA, CDR2 FQGNSA. Between the trimmed V and J ends, which lost 2 bases and 3 bases, there was a span of 14 bases. The CDR3 covers 15 residues. DNA of the CDR3: TGTGCCAGCAGCTTATGGGACTTACAAGACTACGAGCAGTACTTC. This translates into CASSLWDLQDYEQYF.

The V call is TRBV2, the J call TRBJ2-1; TRBD2 matches at 8 bases. The junction had 7 bases not matched to a gene; V was cut back by 5 bases and J by 4 bases. The CDR3 covers 15 residues. Germline assignment: CDR1 SNHLY and CDR2 FYNNEI. CDR3 nucleotides: TGTGCCAGCAGTATAGCGGGACTTGCTTACAATGAGCAGTTCTTC. Translation: CASSIAGLAYNEQFF.

V gene TRBV5-6 combines with J gene TRBJ1-4, with 8 bases aligning to TRBD1. Trimming cost V 4 bases and J 8 bases; bases outside gene matches: 7. This CDR3 has 14 amino acids. CDR1 is SGHDT, CDR2 YYEEEE, per germline. CDR3 bases: TGTGCCAGCAGCATGGGGACAGGCCTGGAAAAACTGTTTTTT. Its translation is CASSMGTGLEKLFF.

This rearrangement joins TRBV9 to TRBJ2-7; D gene unclear. Trimming removed 4 bases from V and 0 bases from J, with 8 bases in between. Germline V gene data show CDR1 as SGDLS and CDR2 as YYNGEE. CDR3 length: 13 residues. The CDR3 sequence: CASSPTDSYEQYF. As DNA, the CDR3 is TGTGCCAGCAGCCCCACGGACTCCTACGAGCAGTACTTC.

This clone was counted once. The chain joins TRBV27 to TRBJ1-1; 8 bases are a match to TRBD1. The CDR3 is 15 amino acids. J gave up 1 base and V 6 bases, and 7 bases lay outside the gene matches. Per the germline V gene, CDR1 is MNHEY and CDR2 is SMNVEV (reference sequence). This CDR3 reads CASRPIGQGNTEAFF. The CDR3 bases are TGTGCCAGCAGACCAATAGGACAGGGGAACACTGAAGCTTTCTTT.

The genes are TRBV13 and TRBJ2-1, with 9 bases matching TRBD1. The ends lost 5 bases at V and 4 bases at J; junction bases unmatched: 0. Germline V gives CDR1 PRHDT, CDR2 FYEKMQ (reference sequence). This CDR3 is 13 amino acids long. In DNA, the CDR3 is TGTGCCAGCAGCGGACAGGGGTACAATGAGCAGTTCTTC. This sequence encodes CASSGQGYNEQFF.